This T cell receptor (beta chain) is from a study of T cell responses to AZD1222 COVID-19 vaccine. Generated by immunoSEQ multiplex PCR, the TCRdb table keeps only in-frame clones and is missing some. The sample records roughly 270,000 clones, roughly 93% being singletons. Overall study results and limits: Two AZD1222 doses significantly raised spike-specific TCR breadth and depth over controls. There were repertoire samples only from the period after the peak T cell response. Researchers report vaccine-associated CD4 TCRs spanning spike, with dominance at 160-218 and 743-854. White British ancestry dominated among donors, who included more females, and clonal diversity was possibly underestimated.

In the case of this clone: Its antigen is not known.

Germline CDR1 and CDR2: LGHNA and YSLEER. The CDR3 covers 14 residues. V trimming: 2 bases; J trimming: 10 bases; junction bases outside the gene matches: 10. The V call is TRBV4-3, the J call TRBJ2-7; 8 bases align to TRBD1. Sequences were derived from peripheral blood, sampled 28 days after the second AZD1222 dose. This receptor was taken from an adult who received the AZD1222 COVID-19 vaccine. For the CDR3, the DNA is TGCGCCAGCAGCCAAACCCCAGGGGACAGGACTCAGTACTTC. Translating it yields CASSQTPGDRTQYF.